The clone carrying this T cell receptor (beta chain) has more than one count but fewer than ten. Its target is unknown. The sample is drawn from a study of T-cell memory formation after mild COVID-19. CDR1 is LNHDA, CDR2 SQIVND, per germline (reference sequence). V was pared by 5 bases and J by 5 bases, with 16 bases of the junction left unmatched. The CDR3 has 17 residues. Study-level results: The study detected some responding clones in pre-infection memory, suggesting cross-reactive memory joined.

TCRdb reanalysed the 5' RACE reads using MiXCR and keeps one entry per CDR3 protein. The profile shows fewer than 650,000 distinct CDR3 sequences, 17% of them singletons. The sequence derives from an adult woman who had mild COVID-19 (a few samples of this study predate the infection). Cell type and time point are not known. The sample was PBMCs or a T cell subset sorted from them (not recorded which). V gene TRBV19 combines with J gene TRBJ2-5; TRBD1 matches at 8 bases. CDR3 protein: CASSSSRQGTLRETQYF. As DNA, the CDR3 is TGTGCCAGTAGTTCCTCCCGACAGGGGACCCTCCGGGAGACCCAGTACTTC.